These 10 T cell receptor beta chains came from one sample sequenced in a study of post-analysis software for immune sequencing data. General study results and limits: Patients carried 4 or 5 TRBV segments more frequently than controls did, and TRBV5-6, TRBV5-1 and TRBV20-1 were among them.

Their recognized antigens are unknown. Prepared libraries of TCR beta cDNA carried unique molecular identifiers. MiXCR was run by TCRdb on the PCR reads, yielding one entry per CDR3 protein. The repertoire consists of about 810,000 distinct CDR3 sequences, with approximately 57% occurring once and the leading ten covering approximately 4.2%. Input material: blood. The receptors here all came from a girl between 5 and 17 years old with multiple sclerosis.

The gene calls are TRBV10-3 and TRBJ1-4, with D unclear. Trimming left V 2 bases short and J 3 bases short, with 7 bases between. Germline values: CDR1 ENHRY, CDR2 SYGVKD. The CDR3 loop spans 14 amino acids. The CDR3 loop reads CAISEGWPNEKLFF. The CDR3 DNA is TGTGCCATCAGTGAGGGGTGGCCTAATGAAAAACTGTTTTTT.

The CDR3 region has the DNA TGTGCCAGCAGCCAATCAGGGATCCTCGAGCAGTACTTC. Translated, it gives CASSQSGILEQYF. This chain uses TRBV14 with TRBJ2-7; tentatively, D is TRBD1 (5 bases). CDR3 length equals 13 residues. Germline V gives CDR1 SGHDN, CDR2 FVKESK. With 2 bases removed from V and 6 bases from J, the gap between germline ends came to 11 bases.

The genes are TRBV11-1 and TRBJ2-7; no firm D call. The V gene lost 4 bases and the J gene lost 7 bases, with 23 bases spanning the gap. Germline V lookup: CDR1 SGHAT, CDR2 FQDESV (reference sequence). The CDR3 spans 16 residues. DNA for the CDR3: TGTGCCAGCAGCTACGGTCCCCCAGCTAATGGCGATGAGCAGTACTTC. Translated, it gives CASSYGPPANGDEQYF.

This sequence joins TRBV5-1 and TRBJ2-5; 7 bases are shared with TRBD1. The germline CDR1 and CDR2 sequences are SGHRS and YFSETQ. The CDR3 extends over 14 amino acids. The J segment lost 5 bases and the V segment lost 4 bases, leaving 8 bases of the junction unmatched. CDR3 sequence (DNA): TGCGCCAGCAGCCTGTACTCACAGGGGGAGACCCAGTACTTC. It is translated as CASSLYSQGETQYF. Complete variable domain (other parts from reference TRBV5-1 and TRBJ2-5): KAGVTQTPRYLIKTRGQQVTLSCSPISGHRSVSWYQQTPGQGLQFLFEYFSETQRNKGNFPGRFSGRQFSNSRSEMNVSTLELGDSALYLCASSLYSQGETQYFGPGTRLLVL.

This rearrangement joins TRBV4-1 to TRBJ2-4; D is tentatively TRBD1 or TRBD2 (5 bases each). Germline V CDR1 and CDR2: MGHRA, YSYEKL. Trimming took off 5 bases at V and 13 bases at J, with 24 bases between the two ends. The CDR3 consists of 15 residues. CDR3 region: CASSSQTRRGEEQYF. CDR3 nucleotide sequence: TGCGCCAGCAGCAGCCAGACACGTAGGGGAGAGGAGCAGTACTTC.

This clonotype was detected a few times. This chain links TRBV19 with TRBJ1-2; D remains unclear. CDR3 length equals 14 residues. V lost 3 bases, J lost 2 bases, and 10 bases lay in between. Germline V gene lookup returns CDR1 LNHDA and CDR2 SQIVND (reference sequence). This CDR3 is CASSISPGNYGYTF. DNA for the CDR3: TGTGCCAGTAGTATCTCTCCCGGGAACTATGGCTACACCTTC.

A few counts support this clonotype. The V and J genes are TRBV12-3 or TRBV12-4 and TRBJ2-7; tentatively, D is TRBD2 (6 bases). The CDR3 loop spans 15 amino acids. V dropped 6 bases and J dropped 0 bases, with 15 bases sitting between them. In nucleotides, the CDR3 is TGTGCCAGCAGCTTCCAGCGGGTGCTCTCCTACGAGCAGTACTTC. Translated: CASSFQRVLSYEQYF.

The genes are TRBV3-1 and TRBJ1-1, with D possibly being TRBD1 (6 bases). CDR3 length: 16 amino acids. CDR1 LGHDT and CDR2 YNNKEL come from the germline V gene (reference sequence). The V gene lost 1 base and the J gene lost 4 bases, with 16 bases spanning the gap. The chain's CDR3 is CASSQGGGQGGTEAFF. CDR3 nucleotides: TGTGCCAGCAGCCAAGGTGGAGGGCAAGGGGGCACTGAAGCTTTCTTT.

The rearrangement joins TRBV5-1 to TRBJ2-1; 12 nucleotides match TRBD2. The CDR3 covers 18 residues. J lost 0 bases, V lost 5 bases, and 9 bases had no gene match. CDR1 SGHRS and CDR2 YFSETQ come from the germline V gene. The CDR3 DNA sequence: TGCGCCAGCAGTCTCGGACTAGCGGGGCATAGCTCCTACAATGAGCAGTTCTTC. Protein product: CASSLGLAGHSSYNEQFF.

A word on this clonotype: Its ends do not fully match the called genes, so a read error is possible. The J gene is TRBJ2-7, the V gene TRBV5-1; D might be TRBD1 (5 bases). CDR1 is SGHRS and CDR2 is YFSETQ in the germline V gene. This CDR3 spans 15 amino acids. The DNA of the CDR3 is TGCGCCAGCAGTTTGGCAACCGGACATTTCTACGAGCAGTACTTC. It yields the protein CASSLATGHFYEQYF.